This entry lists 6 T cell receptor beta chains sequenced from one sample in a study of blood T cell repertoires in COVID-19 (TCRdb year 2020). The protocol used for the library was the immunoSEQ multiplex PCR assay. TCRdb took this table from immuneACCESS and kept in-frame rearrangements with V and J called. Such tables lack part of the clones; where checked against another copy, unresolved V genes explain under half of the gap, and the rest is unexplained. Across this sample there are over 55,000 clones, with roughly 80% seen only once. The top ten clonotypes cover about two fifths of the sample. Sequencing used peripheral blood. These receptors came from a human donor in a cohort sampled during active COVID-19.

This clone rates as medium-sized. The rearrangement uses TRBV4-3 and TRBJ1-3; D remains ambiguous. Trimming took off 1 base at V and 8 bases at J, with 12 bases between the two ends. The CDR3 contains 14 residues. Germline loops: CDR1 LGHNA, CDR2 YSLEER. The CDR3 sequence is CASSQVSTGDTIYF. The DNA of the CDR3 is TGCGCCAGCAGCCAAGTGTCGACGGGAGACACCATATATTTT.

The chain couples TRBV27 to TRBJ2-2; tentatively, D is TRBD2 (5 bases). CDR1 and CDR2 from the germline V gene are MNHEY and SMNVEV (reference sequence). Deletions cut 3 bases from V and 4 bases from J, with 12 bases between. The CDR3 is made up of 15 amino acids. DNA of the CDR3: TGTGCCAGCAGTTTCCGGACTCCAATCACCGGGGAGCTGTTTTTT. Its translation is CASSFRTPITGELFF.

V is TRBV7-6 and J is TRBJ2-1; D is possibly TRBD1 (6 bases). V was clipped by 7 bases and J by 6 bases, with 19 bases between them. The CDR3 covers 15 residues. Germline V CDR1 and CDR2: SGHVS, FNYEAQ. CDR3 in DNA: TGTGCCAGCACTCTCCGGGGACAAAATTTCAATGAGCAGTTCTTC. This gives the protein CASTLRGQNFNEQFF.

The CDR3 loop reads CASSTGLRPYEQYF. DNA of the CDR3: TGTGCCAGTTCAACAGGATTGAGGCCCTACGAGCAGTACTTC. V and J are TRBV19 and TRBJ2-7; D is perhaps TRBD1 (5 bases). The CDR3 extends over 14 amino acids. Germline-derived CDR1 and CDR2 are LNHDA and SQIVND (reference sequence). Trimming pared 8 bases from V and 2 bases from J, leaving 16 bases between.

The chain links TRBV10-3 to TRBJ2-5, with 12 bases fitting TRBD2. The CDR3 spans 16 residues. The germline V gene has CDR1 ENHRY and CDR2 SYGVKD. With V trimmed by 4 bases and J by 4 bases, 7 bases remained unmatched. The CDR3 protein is CAISVGLAGPGETQYF. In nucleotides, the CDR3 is TGTGCCATCAGTGTTGGACTAGCGGGGCCGGGAGAGACCCAGTACTTC.

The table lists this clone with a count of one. CDR3 region: CASSSNRQGTEAFF. CDR3 DNA: TGTGCCAGCAGCTCGAACCGACAGGGAACTGAAGCTTTCTTT. The rearrangement joins TRBV7-2 to TRBJ1-1, with TRBD1 matching over 7 bases. Germline trimming cut 4 bases from V and 5 bases from J; bases unmatched to any gene: 7. In germline, CDR1 is SGHTA, CDR2 FQGNSA. The CDR3 runs to 14 residues.